This TCR beta chain was captured by sequencing in a study of beta chain features in type 1 diabetes. Study details: Healthy donors and patients showed comparable age, gender and cell yields. The study's findings and limits: Type 1 diabetes patients had TCRB CDR3s that were shorter (moderately but significantly so) in all four CD4+ subsets. Possibly, sequencing cDNA over-represented cells that had high TCR expression levels.

Germline CDR1 SQVTM, CDR2 ANQGSEA. The CDR3 contains 13 residues. Trimming removed 7 bases from V and 8 bases from J; junction bases left unmatched: 7. Comment on this clone: Its antigen is still unknown.

Expressed TCRB transcripts were sequenced, since all the RNA that had been isolated was reverse transcribed. It was found that naive, central memory and regulatory T cell samples averaged around 3.6 million reads. TCRdb's table, derived via immunoSEQ multiplex PCR, lists solely in-frame clones and lacks some. The sample includes about 240,000 clones, approximately 15% of them seen just once. Blood was collected once per donor into heparin, averaging around 120 mL. Material for sequencing was naive CD4+ T cells from blood. The sequence came from a man younger than 45 with type 1 diabetes. This rearrangement joins TRBV29-1 to TRBJ1-4; 10 bases match TRBD1. Here the CDR3 DNA reads TGCAGCGCGGGGGACAGGGGTGACGAAAAACTGTTTTTT. Translation gives CSAGDRGDEKLFF.